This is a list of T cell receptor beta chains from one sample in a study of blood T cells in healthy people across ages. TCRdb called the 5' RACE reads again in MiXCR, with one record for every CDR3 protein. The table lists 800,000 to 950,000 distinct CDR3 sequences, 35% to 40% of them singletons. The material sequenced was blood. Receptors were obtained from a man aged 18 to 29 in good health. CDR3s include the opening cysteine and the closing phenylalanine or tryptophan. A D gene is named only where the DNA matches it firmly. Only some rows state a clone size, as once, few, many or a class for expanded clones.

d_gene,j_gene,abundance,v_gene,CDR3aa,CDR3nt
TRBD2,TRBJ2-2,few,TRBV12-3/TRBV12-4,CASTWGGGTTGELFF,TGTGCCAGCACCTGGGGCGGGGGGACCACCGGGGAGCTGTTTTTT
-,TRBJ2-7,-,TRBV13,CASSSTGRKKAYEQYF,TGTGCCAGCAGTTCAACAGGGCGGAAGAAAGCCTACGAGCAGTACTTC
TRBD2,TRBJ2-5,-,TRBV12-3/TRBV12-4,CASSNLAGVWETQYF,TGTGCCAGCAGTAATCTAGCGGGGGTCTGGGAGACCCAGTACTTC
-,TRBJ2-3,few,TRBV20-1,CSARDRAGLKADTQYF,TGCAGTGCTAGAGATCGAGCTGGCCTAAAAGCAGATACGCAGTATTTT
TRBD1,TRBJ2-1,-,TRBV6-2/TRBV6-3,CASSSVQGNEQFF,TGTGCCAGCAGTTCCGTACAGGGGAATGAGCAGTTCTTC
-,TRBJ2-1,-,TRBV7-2,CASSLRGSLQLYNEQFF,TGTGCCAGCAGCTTAAGAGGCAGTCTTCAGCTCTACAATGAGCAGTTCTTC
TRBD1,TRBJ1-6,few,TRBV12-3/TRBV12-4,CASSPRTGFANSPLHF,TGTGCCAGCAGTCCGCGGACAGGGTTCGCTAATTCACCCCTCCACTTT
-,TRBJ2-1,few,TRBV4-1,CASSQVGGGSRYNEQFF,TGCGCCAGCAGCCAAGTGGGAGGGGGTTCTAGATACAATGAGCAGTTCTTC
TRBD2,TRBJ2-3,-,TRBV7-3,CASRQTGGASDTQYF,TGTGCCAGCAGGCAGACGGGGGGGGCCTCAGATACGCAGTATTTT
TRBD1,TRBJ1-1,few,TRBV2,CASIHRPDRVYEAFF,TGTGCCAGTATCCACCGTCCGGACAGGGTCTATGAAGCTTTCTTT
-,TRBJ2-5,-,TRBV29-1,CSVGSGKQETQYF,TGCAGCGTTGGAAGTGGGAAGCAAGAGACCCAGTACTTC
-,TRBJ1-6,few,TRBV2,CASSEAARSSYNSPLHF,TGTGCCAGCAGTGAAGCGGCAAGGAGCTCCTATAATTCACCCCTCCACTTT
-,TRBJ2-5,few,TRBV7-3,CASSLTGGPGRAEQETQYF,TGTGCCAGCAGCTTAACGGGTGGTCCGGGGCGGGCGGAACAAGAGACCCAGTACTTC
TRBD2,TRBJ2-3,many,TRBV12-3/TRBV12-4,CASSLGTSGDTDTQYF,TGTGCCAGCAGTTTGGGGACTAGCGGGGACACAGATACGCAGTATTTT
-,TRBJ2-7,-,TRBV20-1,CSARVSGDVDEQYF,TGCAGTGCTAGAGTTAGTGGGGACGTCGACGAGCAGTACTTC
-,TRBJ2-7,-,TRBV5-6,CASSEPGRTRSYEQYF,TGTGCCAGCAGCGAGCCGGGACGGACGAGATCCTACGAGCAGTACTTC
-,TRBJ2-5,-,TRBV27,CASSQFWADAMNEQYF,TGTGCCAGCAGCCAATTTTGGGCAGATGCGATGAATGAGCAGTACTTC
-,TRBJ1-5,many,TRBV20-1,CSASARDTFSNQPQHF,TGCAGTGCTAGCGCACGGGACACTTTTAGCAATCAGCCCCAGCATTTT
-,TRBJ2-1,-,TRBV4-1,CASSKGGETQFF,TGCGCCAGCAGCAAAGGAGGGGAGACCCAGTTCTTC
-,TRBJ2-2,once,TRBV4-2,CASSQVILAPNTGELFF,TGTGCCAGCAGCCAAGTCATACTAGCTCCGAACACCGGGGAGCTGTTTTTT
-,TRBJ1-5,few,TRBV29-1,CSVGAHSNQPQHF,TGCAGCGTTGGGGCCCATAGCAATCAGCCCCAGCATTTT
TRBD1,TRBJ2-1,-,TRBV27,CASSFLPRQGGSYNEQFF,TGTGCCAGCAGTTTCCTCCCCAGACAGGGCGGGTCCTACAATGAGCAGTTCTTC
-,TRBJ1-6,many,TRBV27,CASSSGFGQGSYNSPLHF,TGTGCCAGCAGTTCTGGTTTCGGGCAGGGCTCCTATAATTCACCCCTCCACTTT
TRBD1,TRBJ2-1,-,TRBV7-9,CASTSGTGNLNEQFF,TGTGCCAGCACTTCCGGGACAGGGAATTTGAATGAGCAGTTCTTC
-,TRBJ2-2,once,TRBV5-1,CASSLTGKNTGELFF,TGCGCCAGCAGCTTGACAGGGAAGAACACCGGGGAGCTGTTTTTT
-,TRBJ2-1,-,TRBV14,CASSQDPFLLARSYNEQFF,TGTGCCAGCAGCCAAGATCCCTTCCTCCTAGCGCGCTCCTACAATGAGCAGTTCTTC
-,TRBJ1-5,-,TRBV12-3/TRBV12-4,CASSLAQGLNQPQHF,TGTGCCAGCAGTTTAGCGCAGGGACTCAATCAGCCCCAGCATTTT
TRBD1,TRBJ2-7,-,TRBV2,CASSPTGGRTDEQYF,TGTGCCAGCAGTCCTACAGGGGGCCGAACGGACGAGCAGTACTTC
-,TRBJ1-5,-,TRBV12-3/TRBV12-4,CASSLTEYQPQHF,TGTGCCAGCAGTTTAACAGAGTATCAGCCCCAGCATTTT
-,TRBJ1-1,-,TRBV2,CASSVSRQMDTEAFF,TGTGCCAGCAGTGTCTCGAGACAAATGGACACTGAAGCTTTCTTT
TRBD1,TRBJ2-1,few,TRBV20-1,CSARADRGGSYNEQFF,TGCAGTGCTAGAGCCGACAGGGGGGGGTCCTACAATGAGCAGTTCTTC
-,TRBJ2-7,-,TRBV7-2,CASSLGPIFYEQYF,TGTGCCAGCAGCTTAGGGCCAATTTTCTACGAGCAGTACTTC
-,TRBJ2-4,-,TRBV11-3,CASSLEDKNIQYF,TGTGCCAGCAGCTTAGAGGACAAAAACATTCAGTACTTC
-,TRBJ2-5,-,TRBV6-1,CASTTGPVAQYF,TGTGCCAGCACCACTGGCCCGGTGGCCCAGTACTTC
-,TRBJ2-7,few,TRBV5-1,CASSLGSGTYNEQYF,TGCGCCAGCAGCTTGGGGTCGGGGACCTACAATGAGCAGTACTTC
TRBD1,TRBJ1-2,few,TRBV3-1,CASSQDRGRGHGYTF,TGTGCCAGCAGCCAAGACAGGGGGCGCGGGCATGGCTACACCTTC
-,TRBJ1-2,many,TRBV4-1,CASSLRGGPGANYGYTF,TGCGCCAGCAGCCTACGGGGCGGTCCGGGAGCTAACTATGGCTACACCTTC
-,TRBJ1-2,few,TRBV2,CASSERRSTVNYGYTF,TGTGCCAGCAGTGAACGGCGGAGCACAGTTAACTATGGCTACACCTTC
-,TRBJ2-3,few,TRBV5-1,CASSFQVAGAVTDTQYF,TGCGCCAGCAGCTTTCAGGTGGCGGGGGCCGTCACAGATACGCAGTATTTT
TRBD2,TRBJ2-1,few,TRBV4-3,CASSQEGSGEHGNEQFF,TGCGCCAGCAGCCAAGAGGGTAGCGGGGAGCATGGGAATGAGCAGTTCTTC
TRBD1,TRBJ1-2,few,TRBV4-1,CASSQKSGTVYGYTF,TGCGCCAGCAGCCAAAAATCCGGGACAGTCTATGGCTACACCTTC
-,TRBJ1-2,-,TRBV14,CASSPNAGNYGYTF,TGTGCCAGCAGCCCTAACGCGGGGAACTATGGCTACACCTTC
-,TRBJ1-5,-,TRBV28,CASSLFGQGGYQPQHF,TGTGCCAGCAGTTTATTCGGGCAGGGAGGTTATCAGCCCCAGCATTTT
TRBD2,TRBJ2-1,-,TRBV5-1,CASSLGWGAGVIYNEQFF,TGCGCCAGCAGCTTGGGGTGGGGAGCGGGGGTGATCTACAATGAGCAGTTCTTC
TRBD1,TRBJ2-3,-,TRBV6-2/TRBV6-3,CASRRQGKEDTQYF,TGTGCCAGCAGAAGACAGGGGAAGGAGGATACGCAGTATTTT
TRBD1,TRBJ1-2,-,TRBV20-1,CSATRRRGHGYTF,TGCAGTGCTACCCGGCGGAGGGGGCACGGCTACACCTTC